This T cell receptor beta chain was found in a study of blood T cell repertoires in COVID-19. Study overall: T cells, B-cell-depleted T cells, or PBMCs provided the cDNA or gDNA that served as material.

The assay was immunoSEQ multiplex PCR, and TCRdb's table has in-frame clones only and misses some. The sample has about 160,000 clones, 85% to 90% seen once. V was clipped by 1 base and J by 11 bases, with 12 bases between them. The length of the CDR3 is 13 residues. The germline CDR1 and CDR2 sequences are SEHNR and FQNEAQ (reference sequence). This TCR derives from a man between 18 and 35 years old with COVID-19, enrolled during active disease. The sequenced sample consisted of peripheral blood. The V gene is TRBV7-9, the J gene TRBJ2-1; TRBD1 is a possible D gene (6 bases). CDR3 amino acids: CASSLDLRGKQFF. In DNA, the CDR3 is TGTGCCAGCAGCTTAGATTTGAGGGGGAAGCAGTTCTTC.